The 3 T cell receptor beta chains given below trace back to one sample, sequenced in a study of blood T cell repertoires in COVID-19 (dated by TCRdb to 2020 to 2021). Receptors were amplified or captured by the immunoSEQ multiplex PCR assay. The immuneACCESS repertoire file appears here via TCRdb, limited to in-frame rearrangements. These files lack a portion of the clones; in checked studies, under half of the deficit traces to unresolved V genes, and the cause of the others is not known. The sample has about 170,000 clones on record, approximately 80% of them singletons. 14% of the sample is taken by the ten largest. Sequencing was done on a sample of peripheral blood. The origin of the receptors is a woman aged 70 to 79 with COVID-19, enrolled during active disease.

CDR3 sequence reads: CASSVQGYGNTIYF. The CDR3 DNA is TGCGCCAGCAGCGTACAGGGGTATGGAAACACCATATATTTT. The chain has TRBV5-1 and TRBJ1-3, with 7 bases aligning to TRBD1. The CDR3 is 14 residues long. Germline CDR1 is SGHRS and CDR2 is YFSETQ. V shed 4 bases and J 3 bases; nucleotides not matched to a gene: 4.

CDR3 sequence: CASSHIQGIGNQPQHF. DNA for the CDR3: TGTGCCAGCAGCCATATACAGGGAATAGGCAATCAGCCCCAGCATTTT. The chain has TRBV4-2 and TRBJ1-5, with D tentatively TRBD1 (6 bases). This CDR3 is built from 16 residues. Germline CDR1 reads LGHNA; CDR2 reads YNFKEQ. V shed 3 bases and J shed 2 bases, with 14 bases lying between them.

For this clone: One junction end does not reproduce the germline sequence, and a read error may be involved. V usage is TRBV12-3 or TRBV12-4 and J usage is TRBJ1-2, with TRBD1 identical over 7 bases. The CDR3 consists of 10 residues. The CDR3 nucleotides are TGTGCCAGCAGTAAGGGACAGATTTTCTTC. It translates to CASSKGQIFF.